This T cell receptor beta chain was observed in a study of OX40 agonist ivuxolimab in advanced cancers. For the study at large: Dose-escalation cases comprised hepatocellular carcinoma, melanoma, renal cell or head and neck cancer.

The V gene's germline CDR1 is SGHRS and CDR2 YFSETQ. With 0 bases clipped from V and 4 bases from J, the junction kept 4 bases outside the gene matches. This CDR3 has 15 residues. A single count supports this clone. TCRdb keeps only in-frame clones here, not all; method: immunoSEQ multiplex PCR. This sample has 74,000 or so clones; roughly nine tenths occur once, and the top ten carry 2% to 2.5%. This chain connects TRBV5-1 to TRBJ2-5; 9 bases map to TRBD2. This TCR came from an adult with an advanced solid tumor such as melanoma, head and neck, liver or kidney cancer. The material sequenced was CD4+ or CD8+ T cells sorted from blood, taken in a trial of the OX40 agonist ivuxolimab. The DNA for the CDR3 is TGCGCCAGCAGCTTGGCTAGCGGGGCACCAGAGACCCAGTACTTC. Protein: CASSLASGAPETQYF.